This TCR beta chain was sequenced for a study of blood T cell repertoires in COVID-19. Study overall: The origin of the acute and convalescent COVID-19 samples was the United States, Italy and Spain. T cells, B-cell-depleted T cells, or PBMCs supplied cDNA or gDNA.

Authors' analysis steps: Reference gene primer amplification gave estimated nucleated cell counts. Profiled with immunoSEQ multiplex PCR; TCRdb holds only in-frame clones, not every one. From that table come the V and J calls and clone size; the DNA was used to work out D and trimming. The sample lists about 200,000 clones, more than 70% occurring once. Sequencing input: peripheral blood. The TCR was taken from a man in his late teens or twenties with active or convalescent COVID-19.

The CDR3 nucleotides read TGTGCCAGTAGTATAGATCCGGACTTGTTAACAGATACGCAGTATTTT. This translates into CASSIDPDLLTDTQYF. The V gene is TRBV19, the J gene TRBJ2-3, with D perhaps TRBD2 (5 bases). The V end lost 0 bases, the J end lost 3 bases, and 13 bases lay between the germline ends. Germline CDR1 reads LNHDA; CDR2 reads SQIVND (reference sequence). CDR3 length: 16 amino acids. Supplemented by reference TRBV19 and TRBJ2-3, the full variable domain reads DGGITQSPKYLFRKEGQNVTLSCEQNLNHDAMYWYRQDPGQGLRLIYYSQIVNDFQKGDIAEGYSVSREKKESFPLTVTSAQKNPTAFYLCASSIDPDLLTDTQYFGPGTRLTVL.